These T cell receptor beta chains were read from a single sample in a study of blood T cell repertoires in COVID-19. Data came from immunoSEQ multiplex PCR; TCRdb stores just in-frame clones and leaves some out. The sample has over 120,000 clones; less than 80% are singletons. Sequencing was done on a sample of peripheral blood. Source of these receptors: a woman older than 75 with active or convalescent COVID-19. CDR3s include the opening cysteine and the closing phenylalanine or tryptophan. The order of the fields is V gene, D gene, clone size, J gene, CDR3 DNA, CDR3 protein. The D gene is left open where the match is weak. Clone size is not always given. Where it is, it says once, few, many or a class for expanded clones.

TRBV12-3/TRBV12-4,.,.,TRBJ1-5,TGTGCCAGCAGTTTAGAGGGGTATCAGCCCCAGCATTTT,CASSLEGYQPQHF
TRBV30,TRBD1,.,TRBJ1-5,TGTGCCTGGGGGGATGGACAGGGGACAAGCAATCAGCCCCAGCATTTT,CAWGDGQGTSNQPQHF
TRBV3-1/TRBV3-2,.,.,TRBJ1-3,TGTGCCAGCAGCCACCAGACAGAAGGAAACACCATATATTTT,CASSHQTEGNTIYF
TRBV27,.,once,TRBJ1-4,TGTGCCAGCAGTTGGCAGGGAACAGAAAAACTGTTTTTT,CASSWQGTEKLFF
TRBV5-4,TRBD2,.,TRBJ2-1,TGTGCCAGCAGCTTGGAGGGCCTAGCGGGGTTAGATGAGCAGTTCTTC,CASSLEGLAGLDEQFF
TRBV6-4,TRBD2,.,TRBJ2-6,TGTGCCAGCAGGGCCGGGGGGGCATCTGGGGCCAACGTCCTGACTTTC,CASRAGGASGANVLTF
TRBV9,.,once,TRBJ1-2,TGTGCCAGCAGCGTAGACAGAAATGATGGCTACACCTTC,CASSVDRNDGYTF
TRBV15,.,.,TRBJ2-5,TGTGCCACCAGCAAGACAGGACAAGAGACCCAGTACTTC,CATSKTGQETQYF
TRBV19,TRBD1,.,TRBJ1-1,TGTGCCAGTAAGGACAGGGCAATTGTGAACACTGAAGCTTTCTTT,CASKDRAIVNTEAFF
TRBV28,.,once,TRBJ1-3,TGTGCCAGCAGTCGCGGGGGGACTGGAAACACCATATATTTT,CASSRGGTGNTIYF